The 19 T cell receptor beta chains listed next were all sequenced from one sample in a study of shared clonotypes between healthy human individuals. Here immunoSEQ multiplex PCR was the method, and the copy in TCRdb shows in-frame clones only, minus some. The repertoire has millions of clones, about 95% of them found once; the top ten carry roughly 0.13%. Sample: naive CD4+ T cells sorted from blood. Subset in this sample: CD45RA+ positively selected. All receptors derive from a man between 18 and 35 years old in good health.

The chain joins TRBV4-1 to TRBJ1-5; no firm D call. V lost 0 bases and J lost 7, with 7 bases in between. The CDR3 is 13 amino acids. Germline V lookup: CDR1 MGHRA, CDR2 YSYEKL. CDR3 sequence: CASSQDGPQPQHF. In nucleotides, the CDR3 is TGCGCCAGCAGCCAAGATGGGCCCCAGCCCCAGCATTTT.

The CDR3 sequence is CASSRQGSQLFF. CDR3 coding DNA: TGTGCCAGCAGTCGACAGGGGAGTCAACTGTTTTTT. The chain employs TRBV7-2 and TRBJ1-4; 8 nucleotides align to TRBD1. The CDR3 is 12 amino acids. Germline assignment: CDR1 SGHTA and CDR2 FQGNSA. V trimming: 6 bases; J trimming: 12 bases; junction bases outside the gene matches: 6.

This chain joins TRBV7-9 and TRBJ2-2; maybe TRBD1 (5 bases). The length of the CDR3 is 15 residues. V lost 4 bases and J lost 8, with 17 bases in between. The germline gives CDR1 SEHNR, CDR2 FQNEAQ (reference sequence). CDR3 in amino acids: CASSSFPQGTGELFF. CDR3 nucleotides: TGTGCCAGCAGCTCCTTTCCCCAGGGTACTGGGGAGCTGTTTTTT.

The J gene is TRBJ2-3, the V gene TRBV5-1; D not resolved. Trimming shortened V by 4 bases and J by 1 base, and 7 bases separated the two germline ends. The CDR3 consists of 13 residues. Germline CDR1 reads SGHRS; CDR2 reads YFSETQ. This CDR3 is CASSNPGTDTQYF. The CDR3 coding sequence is TGCGCCAGCAGCAACCCCGGCACAGATACGCAGTATTTT. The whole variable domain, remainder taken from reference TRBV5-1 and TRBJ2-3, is KAGVTQTPRYLIKTRGQQVTLSCSPISGHRSVSWYQQTPGQGLQFLFEYFSETQRNKGNFPGRFSGRQFSNSRSEMNVSTLELGDSALYLCASSNPGTDTQYFGPGTRLTVL.

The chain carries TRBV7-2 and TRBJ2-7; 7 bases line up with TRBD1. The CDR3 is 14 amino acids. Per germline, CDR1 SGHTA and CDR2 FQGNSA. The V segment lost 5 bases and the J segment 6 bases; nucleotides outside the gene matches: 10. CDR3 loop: CASSPRGQITEQYF. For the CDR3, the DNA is TGTGCCAGCAGCCCTCGGGGACAGATCACCGAGCAGTACTTC.

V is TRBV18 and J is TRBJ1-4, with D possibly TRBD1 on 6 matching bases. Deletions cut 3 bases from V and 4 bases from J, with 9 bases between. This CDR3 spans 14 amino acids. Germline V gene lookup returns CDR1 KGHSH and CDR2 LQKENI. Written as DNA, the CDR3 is TGTGCCAGCTCACCGACAGGTCGTAATGAAAAACTGTTTTTT. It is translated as CASSPTGRNEKLFF.

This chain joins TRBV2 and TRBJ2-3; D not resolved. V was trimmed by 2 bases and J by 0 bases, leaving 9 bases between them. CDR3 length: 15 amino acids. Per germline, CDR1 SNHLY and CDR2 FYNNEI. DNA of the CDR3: TGTGCCAGCAGTGAACCAGGATTCAGCACAGATACGCAGTATTTT. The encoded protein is CASSEPGFSTDTQYF.

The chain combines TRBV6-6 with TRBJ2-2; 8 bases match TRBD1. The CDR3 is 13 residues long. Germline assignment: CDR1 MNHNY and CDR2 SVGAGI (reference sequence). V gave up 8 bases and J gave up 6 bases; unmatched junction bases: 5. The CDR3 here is CASQDRVSGELFF. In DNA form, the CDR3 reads TGTGCCAGCCAGGACAGGGTGTCCGGGGAGCTGTTTTTT.

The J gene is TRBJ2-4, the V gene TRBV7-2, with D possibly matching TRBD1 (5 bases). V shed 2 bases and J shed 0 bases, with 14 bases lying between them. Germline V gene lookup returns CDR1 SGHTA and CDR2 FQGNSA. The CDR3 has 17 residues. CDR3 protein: CASSLRGPSLAKNIQYF. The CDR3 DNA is TGTGCCAGCAGCTTAAGGGGCCCTTCTCTAGCCAAAAACATTCAGTACTTC. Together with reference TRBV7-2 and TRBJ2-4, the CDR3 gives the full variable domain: GAGVSQSPSNKVTEKGKDVELRCDPISGHTALYWYRQSLGQGLEFLIYFQGNSAPDKSGLPSDRFSAERTGGSVSTLTIQRTQQEDSAVYLCASSLRGPSLAKNIQYFGAGTRLSVL.

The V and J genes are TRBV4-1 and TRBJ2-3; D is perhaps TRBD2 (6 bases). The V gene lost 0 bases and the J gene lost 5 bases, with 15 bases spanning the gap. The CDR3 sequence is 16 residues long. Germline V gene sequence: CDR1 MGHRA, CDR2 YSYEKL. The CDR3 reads CASSQERGRGRDTQYF. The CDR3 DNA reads TGCGCCAGCAGCCAAGAGCGGGGACGGGGAAGAGATACGCAGTATTTT.

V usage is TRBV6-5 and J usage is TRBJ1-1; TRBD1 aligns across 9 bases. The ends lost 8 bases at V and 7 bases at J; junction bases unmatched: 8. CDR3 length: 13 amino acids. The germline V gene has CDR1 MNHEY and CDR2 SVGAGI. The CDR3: CASGRDRVVEAFF. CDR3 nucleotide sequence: TGTGCCAGCGGCAGGGACAGGGTGGTTGAAGCTTTCTTT.

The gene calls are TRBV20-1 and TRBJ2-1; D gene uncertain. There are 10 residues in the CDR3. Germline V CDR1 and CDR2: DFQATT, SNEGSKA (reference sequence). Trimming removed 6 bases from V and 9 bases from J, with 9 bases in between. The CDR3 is CSAESAEQFF. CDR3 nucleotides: TGCAGTGCCGAGAGTGCTGAGCAGTTCTTC.

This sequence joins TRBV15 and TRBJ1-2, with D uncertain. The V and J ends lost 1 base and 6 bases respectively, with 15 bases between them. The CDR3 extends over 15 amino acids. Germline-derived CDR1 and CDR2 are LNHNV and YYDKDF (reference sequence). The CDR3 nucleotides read TGTGCCACCAGCAGAGCATTAGTGATTAGAGATGGCTACACCTTC. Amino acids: CATSRALVIRDGYTF.

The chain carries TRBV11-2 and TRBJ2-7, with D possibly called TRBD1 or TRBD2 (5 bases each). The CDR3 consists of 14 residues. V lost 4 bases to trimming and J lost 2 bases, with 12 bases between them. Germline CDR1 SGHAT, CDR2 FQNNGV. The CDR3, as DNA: TGTGCCAGCAGCTATGGGGACGGTCCCTACGAGCAGTACTTC. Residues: CASSYGDGPYEQYF.

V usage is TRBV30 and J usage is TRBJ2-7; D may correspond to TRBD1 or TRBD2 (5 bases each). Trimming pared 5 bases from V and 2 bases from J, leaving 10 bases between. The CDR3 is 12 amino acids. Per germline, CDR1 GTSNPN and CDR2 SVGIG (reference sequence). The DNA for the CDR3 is TGTGCCTGGGGGACGACGACCTACGAGCAGTACTTC. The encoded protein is CAWGTTTYEQYF.

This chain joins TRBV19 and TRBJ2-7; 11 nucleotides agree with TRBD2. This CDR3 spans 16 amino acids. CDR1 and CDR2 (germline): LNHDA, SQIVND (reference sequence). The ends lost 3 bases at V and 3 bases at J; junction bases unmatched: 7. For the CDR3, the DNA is TGTGCCAGTAGTATGGCTAGCGGGGGGAACCACTACGAGCAGTACTTC. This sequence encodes CASSMASGGNHYEQYF.

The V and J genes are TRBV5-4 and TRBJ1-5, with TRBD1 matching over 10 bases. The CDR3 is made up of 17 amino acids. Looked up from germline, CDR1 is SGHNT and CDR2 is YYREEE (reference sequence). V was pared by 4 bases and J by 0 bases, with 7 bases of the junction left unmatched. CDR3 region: CASSLYGTGVSNQPQHF. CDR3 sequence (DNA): TGTGCCAGCAGCCTATATGGGACAGGGGTTAGCAATCAGCCCCAGCATTTT.

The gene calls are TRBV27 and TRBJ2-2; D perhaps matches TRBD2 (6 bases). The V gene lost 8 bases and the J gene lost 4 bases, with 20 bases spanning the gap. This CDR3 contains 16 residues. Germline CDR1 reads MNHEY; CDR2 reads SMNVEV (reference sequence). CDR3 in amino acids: CASGYRSLGGTGELFF. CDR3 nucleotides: TGTGCCAGCGGCTACAGGTCCCTGGGAGGCACCGGGGAGCTGTTTTTT.

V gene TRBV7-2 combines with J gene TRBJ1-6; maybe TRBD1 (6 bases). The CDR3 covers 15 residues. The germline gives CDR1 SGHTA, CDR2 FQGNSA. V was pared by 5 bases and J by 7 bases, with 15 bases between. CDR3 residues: CASSGSTGPNSPLHF. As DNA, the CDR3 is TGTGCCAGCAGCGGCTCGACAGGTCCAAATTCACCCCTCCACTTT.